This TCR beta chain was documented in a study of OX40 agonist ivuxolimab in advanced cancers. Study-level background: Three dose-escalation patients had partial responses: one with hepatocellular carcinoma and two with cutaneous melanoma.

Profiling relied on immunoSEQ multiplex PCR, and the TCRdb table lists in-frame clones only, not all of them. The profile shows 130,000 or so clones, just over 90% of them singletons. Trimming stripped 3 bases from V and 6 bases from J, with 15 bases between. CDR3 length equals 15 residues. Germline CDR1 KGHSH, CDR2 LQKENI. Sequencing was performed on CD4+ or CD8+ T cells sorted from blood, taken in a trial of the OX40 agonist ivuxolimab. This chain uses TRBV18 with TRBJ2-1, with D perhaps being TRBD1 or TRBD2 (5 bases each). The clonotype originates from an adult with an advanced solid tumor such as melanoma, head and neck, liver or kidney cancer. CDR3 residues: CASSPYRDQSNEQFF. The CDR3 DNA follows: TGTGCCAGCTCACCTTACCGGGACCAGTCCAATGAGCAGTTCTTC.